This TCR beta chain stems from a study of blood T cell repertoires in COVID-19 (dated by TCRdb to between 2020 and 2021). Regarding the complete study: Samples from collaborators originated in the United States, Italy and Spain and spanned both the acute and convalescent phases of COVID-19. The material from the prospective study consisted of cDNA or gDNA derived from T cells, B-cell-depleted T cells, or PBMCs. Deeply sampled blood TCRbeta repertoires from subjects exposed to, actively infected with, or recovered from COVID-19 were included in the dataset. The repertoires were released in a freely available public database intended as a resource for research on the immune response to SARS-CoV-2. Samples came from the ongoing ImmuneRACE study (first 160 participants) plus 1,254 subjects from 6 global collaborators. A de-identified subject ID, COVID-19 status, age in years and sex were almost always included in the sample metadata. Where available, HLA class I and class II types were taken from metadata supplied by the sample provider and were not determined by assay-based typing. Overall study outcomes, separate from this receptor: The quantity of clinical and demographic metadata differed by source and by participant and was supplied without curation.

Enrolling through a virtual design, the prospective study's participants ranged in age from roughly 18 to 95 years and lived across around 25 United States geographic areas. Cohort assignment in the prospective study relied on participant-reported clinical history from a screening survey and a study questionnaire. For ImmuneRACE Cohort 3, a participant was defined as recovered based on two consecutive negative NP/OP PCR tests, clearance by a healthcare professional, or resolution of symptoms. Mobile phlebotomists in the prospective study collected whole blood, serum and a nasopharyngeal or oropharyngeal swab from every participant. Prospective study participants could optionally give additional blood draws and questionnaires over an approximately 2-month period. Before DNA extraction, blood samples from the prospective study were shipped at room temperature or frozen. TCRbeta CDR3 regions were amplified from genomic DNA using the immunoSEQ Assay, a bias-controlled multiplex PCR. The source study handled its data this way. The number of nucleated cells in each sample was estimated from the amplification of reference gene primers within the assay. To quantify the absolute abundance of each unique TCRbeta CDR3 rearrangement, sequence reads were collapsed and filtered. For each sample, productive Simpson clonality was calculated as the square root of Simpson's diversity index across productive rearrangements. TCRdb stores this immuneACCESS table with in-frame sequences only. Part of the clones is absent; in the studies checked, under half of the shortfall reflects unresolved V genes, and no reason is known for the rest. The V and J calls and the clone size are those of that table, but D and trimming were determined from the DNA. For this sample the table gives over 200,000 clones, of which 70% to 90% were detected only once. The ten largest account for 11% of the sample.

Via the germline V gene, CDR1 is SQVTM and CDR2 ANQGSEA. The CDR3, from cysteine to phenylalanine, totals 19 residues. The sequence is cut down to CDR3 DNA, 57 bases in frame from base 1. Trimming takes 6 bases off V and 7 bases off J; junction bases not matched to a gene: 20. Regarding this clone: Its antigen specificity is not known. The input lacks base qualities; no much larger clone sits a single base away.

This sequence originates from a man aged 25-45 years who had recovered from COVID-19. The sequenced material came from PBMCs or T cells enriched from blood (not recorded which). This sequence uses TRBV29-1 and TRBJ2-1; TRBD2 aligns with 14 central bases. Here is the DNA: TGCAGCGTGGGTGGCGGGACAGGGATCGGGACTAGCGGGAGTAATGAGCAGTTCTTC. Its translation is CSVGGGTGIGTSGSNEQFF.